This TCR beta chain was sequenced for a study of tumor and adjacent non-tumor tissue in lung cancer. In the study overall: Patients were aged about 31 to 76, ten or so men and about five women, stage I to III.

V lost 2 bases and J lost 6; bases outside the gene matches: 8. The CDR3 spans 15 residues. Germline values: CDR1 SGHNT, CDR2 YYREEE (reference sequence). General study findings and limits: Top 100 clones took a larger repertoire share in normal lung.

This clonotype was counted between two and nine times. As yet, its antigen is unknown. No cell sorting was done before RNA was extracted from the tissue. TCRbeta libraries were built with three rounds of nested PCR, modified from ARM-PCR. TCRdb passed the multiplex PCR reads through MiXCR, listing each CDR3 protein once. The sample lists 70,000 or so distinct CDR3 sequences, just under 60% occurring once. The clonotype was recovered from a man between 50 and 59 years old with non-small cell lung cancer. Sequencing was done on a sample of lung tumor tissue. The rearrangement uses TRBV5-4 and TRBJ2-3, with TRBD1 matching over 8 bases. The CDR3 sequence: CASSFPTGALDTQYF. CDR3 nucleotides: TGTGCCAGCAGCTTCCCGACAGGGGCTTTGGATACGCAGTATTTT.